This is a list of T cell receptor beta chains from one sample in a study of regulatory T cells in long-lasting Graves disease. TCRdb processed the multiplex PCR reads anew with MiXCR; each CDR3 protein has one entry. The table includes fewer than 450,000 distinct CDR3 sequences, 15% detected once. A further study also used this sample, focusing on T cells in Graves' hyperthyroidism and ophthalmopathy.

Sequenced material: peripheral blood mononuclear cells (PBMCs), taken at new diagnosis, from a patient treated with antithyroid drugs. These receptors came from a woman aged 40 to 50 with Graves disease. CDR3s include the opening cysteine and the closing phenylalanine or tryptophan. The D gene is left open where the match is weak. The size of a clone is reported for some rows only, either as once, few or many, or as a class for expanded clones.

>many|TRBV28|TRBJ1-2|NA
TGTGCCAGCAGTTTCGCATCGGCGGACTCTTATGGCTACACCTTC
CASSFASADSYGYTF
>many|TRBV28|TRBJ1-5|NA
TGTGCCAGCAGCTCCCTAGGAATACTAAATAGCAATCAGCCCCAGCATTTT
CASSSLGILNSNQPQHF
>many|TRBV11-2|TRBJ2-3|TRBD2
TGTGCCAGCAGCTTAGTGTCCTTACCGGGACTAGCGATAAACACAGATACGCAGTATTTT
CASSLVSLPGLAINTDTQYF
>NA|TRBV24-1|TRBJ1-2|TRBD1
TGTGCCACCAGTGATTATGGGCAGGGGGACTATGGCTACACCTTC
CATSDYGQGDYGYTF
>NA|TRBV30|TRBJ2-6|NA
TGTGCCTGGAAATTCTCTGGGGCCAACGTCCTGACTTTC
CAWKFSGANVLTF
>NA|TRBV7-2|TRBJ2-3|TRBD2
TGTGCCAGCAGCCCTGGGACTAGCGGGAGTTGGGCTGGGAGCACAGATACGCAGTATTTT
CASSPGTSGSWAGSTDTQYF
>many|TRBV30|TRBJ2-2|TRBD2
TGTGCCTGGAGTACGGGAGGAACCACCGGGGAGCTGTTTTTT
CAWSTGGTTGELFF
>NA|TRBV28|TRBJ2-7|NA
TGTGCCAGCAGTCGGTCTCGGGTAGGCGAGCAGTACTTC
CASSRSRVGEQYF
>many|TRBV11-2|TRBJ2-7|NA
TGTGCCAGCAGCATTAGTTACGAGCAGTACTTC
CASSISYEQYF
>NA|TRBV20-1|TRBJ1-5|NA
TGCAGTGCTAGACGTCGGCTGTCCAGGGCGGATCAGCCCCAGCATTTT
CSARRRLSRADQPQHF
>few|TRBV3-1|TRBJ2-7|TRBD2
TGTGCCAGCAGCCAAGATAGCGGGGCGCTCTCCTACGAGCAGTACTTC
CASSQDSGALSYEQYF
>few|TRBV7-9|TRBJ2-3|NA
TGTGCCAGCAGCTCGTGGAGGCAGGATACGCAGTATTTT
CASSSWRQDTQYF
>many|TRBV11-2|TRBJ1-4|NA
TGTGCCAGCAGCTTAGGAGCAACTAATGAAAAACTGTTTTTT
CASSLGATNEKLFF
>many|TRBV13|TRBJ2-1|NA
TGTGCCAGCAGCCCCGGTAGCAATGGTGAGCAGTTCTTC
CASSPGSNGEQFF
>many|TRBV11-3|TRBJ2-6|TRBD1
TGTGCCAGCAGCCCACAGGGGGTAGGGGCCAACGTCCTGACTTTC
CASSPQGVGANVLTF
>few|TRBV3-1|TRBJ2-2|NA
TGTGCCAGCAGCCCCAGAAGGTCGGGCACCGGGGAGCTGTTTTTT
CASSPRRSGTGELFF
>NA|TRBV6-1|TRBJ2-5|NA
TGTGCCAGCAGTCTATGGACCGTCGAAGGGACCCAGTACTTC
CASSLWTVEGTQYF
>NA|TRBV19|TRBJ2-5|TRBD1
TGTGCCAGTAGTATTAAGAGGGGGCCGGAGACCCAGTACTTC
CASSIKRGPETQYF
>few|TRBV30|TRBJ1-2|NA
TGTGCCTGGAGTCCCAGGCTAAACTATGGCTACACCTTC
CAWSPRLNYGYTF
>many|TRBV19|TRBJ1-5|NA
TGTGCCAGTAAGCCCAATGGTGGGGGTTATCAGCCCCAGCATTTT
CASKPNGGGYQPQHF
>NA|TRBV5-1|TRBJ1-4|NA
TGCGCCAGCAGCTTTGGGCGCAGCGCGGAAAAACTGTTTTTT
CASSFGRSAEKLFF
>many|TRBV12-3/TRBV12-4|TRBJ2-1|TRBD2
TGTGCCAGCAGCCTAGGACTAGCGGATGAGCAGTTCTTC
CASSLGLADEQFF
>many|TRBV28|TRBJ2-7|NA
TGTGCCAGCAGTACCCATGGTTGGGGGACGAGCTACGAGCAGTACTTC
CASSTHGWGTSYEQYF
>once|TRBV18|TRBJ2-5|TRBD2
TGTGCCAGCTCACCTCGTACTAGCGACGAGACCCGGTACTTC
CASSPRTSDETRYF
>NA|TRBV6-1|TRBJ2-3|TRBD2
TGTGCCAGCACTTGGCGGGCTAGCGGGAGAACAGATACGCAGTATTTT
CASTWRASGRTDTQYF
>NA|TRBV12-5|TRBJ1-4|NA
TGTGCTAGTGGTTTGGTCATTCCTCAGGCAACTAATGAAAAACTGTTTTTT
CASGLVIPQATNEKLFF
>few|TRBV20-1|TRBJ1-1|NA
TGCAGTGCTAGTATCACAGATTACACTGAAGCTTTCTTT
CSASITDYTEAFF
>once|TRBV6-2/TRBV6-3|TRBJ2-3|NA
TGTGTCAGCAGTGTTGCAGAAGGAGACCGAGGCACAGATACGCAGTATTTT
CVSSVAEGDRGTDTQYF
>many|TRBV7-2|TRBJ2-4|TRBD1
TGTGCCAGCAGCTTAGCTTACAGGGGTAGAGGCAAAAACATTCAGTACTTC
CASSLAYRGRGKNIQYF
>NA|TRBV6-1|TRBJ2-1|TRBD2
TGTGCCACAGCTTCAGTAAGGACTAGCGGGAGTACCTACAATGAGCAGTTCTTC
CATASVRTSGSTYNEQFF
>few|TRBV11-3|TRBJ2-3|TRBD2
TGTGCCAGCAGCAGACTAGCGGGCACCACAGATACGCAGTATTTT
CASSRLAGTTDTQYF
>many|TRBV28|TRBJ2-1|TRBD2
TGTGCCAGCAGCACCGGGACTAGCGGATACAATGAGCAGTTCTTC
CASSTGTSGYNEQFF
>NA|TRBV6-9|TRBJ2-1|TRBD2
TGTGCCAGCAGTTGGACTAGCGGGAGGGAATCCTACAATGAGCAGTTCTTC
CASSWTSGRESYNEQFF
>many|TRBV5-4|TRBJ2-5|TRBD1
TGTGCCAGCAGCAAGGGACAGGGGCAAGAGACCCAGTACTTC
CASSKGQGQETQYF
>few|TRBV19|TRBJ1-2|NA
TGTGCCAGTAGTATTAATAGTAACTATGGCTACACCTTC
CASSINSNYGYTF
>many|TRBV30|TRBJ2-3|NA
TGTGCCTGGAGTGAGGGCAGACGAGATACGCAGTATTTT
CAWSEGRRDTQYF
>many|TRBV11-2|TRBJ2-1|TRBD2
TGTGCCAGCAGCCAGACTAGCGGGGGCAATGAGCAGTTCTTC
CASSQTSGGNEQFF
>NA|TRBV6-1|TRBJ2-3|TRBD2
TGTGCCAGCAGTAAACTAGCGGGAGGAATGGCAGATACGCAGTATTTT
CASSKLAGGMADTQYF
>many|TRBV5-4|TRBJ2-3|TRBD2
TGTGCCAGCAGCTTGGGGGGACTAGCGGGAGATACGCAGTATTTT
CASSLGGLAGDTQYF
>many|TRBV19|TRBJ1-2|TRBD1
TGTGCCAGTAGAGACAGGGGAGGTTATGGCTACACCTTC
CASRDRGGYGYTF
>NA|TRBV18|TRBJ2-1|TRBD2
TGTGCCAGCTCACTTCAGGTCTCCGGGACTAGCGGAACCCACTCCTACAATGAGCAGTTCTTC
CASSLQVSGTSGTHSYNEQFF
>many|TRBV7-3|TRBJ2-7|NA
TGTGCCAGCAGCACCTTAGGGGGGGCCGAGCAGTACTTC
CASSTLGGAEQYF
>NA|TRBV28|TRBJ2-5|TRBD1
TGTGCCAGCAGTTCACCATCCGGGACAGGGGGCGGGGAGACCCAGTACTTC
CASSSPSGTGGGETQYF
>many|TRBV2|TRBJ1-6|NA
TGTGCCAGCAGTCCCAGTCAATATAATTCACCCCTCCACTTT
CASSPSQYNSPLHF
>NA|TRBV5-1|TRBJ1-1|NA
TGCGCCAGCAGCTTGGGGGTTTATCAGAACACTGAAGCTTTCTTT
CASSLGVYQNTEAFF